This T cell receptor beta chain appears in the sequencing data of a study of blood T cell repertoires in COVID-19. The overall study: COVID-19 samples from acute and convalescent phases originated in the United States, Italy and Spain. The cDNA or gDNA used as material had been derived from T cells, B-cell-depleted T cells, or PBMCs.

Germline-derived CDR1 and CDR2 are LNHDA and SQIVND (reference sequence). The CDR3 length is 18 residues. J lost 3 bases, V lost 5 bases, and 12 bases had no gene match. Per the study methods: Nucleated cell counts were estimated from reference gene primer amplification. Data came from immunoSEQ multiplex PCR; TCRdb stores just in-frame clones and leaves some out. That table furnishes V, J and clone size, whereas the DNA furnished D and trimming. The sample lists 350,000 to 450,000 clones, roughly 85% occurring once. This receptor was obtained from a woman younger than 30 with acute or convalescent COVID-19. The material sequenced was peripheral blood. The chain links TRBV19 to TRBJ2-1; 11 nucleotides align to TRBD2. CDR3 sequence: CASSGGIVAGGVYNEQFF. The CDR3 DNA sequence: TGTGCCAGTAGTGGCGGAATCGTAGCGGGAGGGGTCTACAATGAGCAGTTCTTC.